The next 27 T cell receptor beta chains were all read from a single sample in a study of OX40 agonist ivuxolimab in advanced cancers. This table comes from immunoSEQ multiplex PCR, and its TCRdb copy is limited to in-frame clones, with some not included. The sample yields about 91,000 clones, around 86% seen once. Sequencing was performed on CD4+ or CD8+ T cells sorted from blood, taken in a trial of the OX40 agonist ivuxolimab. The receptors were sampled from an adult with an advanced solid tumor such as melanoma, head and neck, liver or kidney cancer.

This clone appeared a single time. The CDR3 is CASSLGPGGTYNEQFF. The CDR3 region has the DNA TGTGCCAGCAGCTTGGGTCCGGGAGGAACTTACAATGAGCAGTTCTTC. The J gene is TRBJ2-1, the V gene TRBV5-6; 7 bases agree with TRBD2. Germline V gene lookup returns CDR1 SGHDT and CDR2 YYEEEE. This CDR3 has 16 amino acids. V lost 0 bases and J lost 4; bases outside the gene matches: 7.

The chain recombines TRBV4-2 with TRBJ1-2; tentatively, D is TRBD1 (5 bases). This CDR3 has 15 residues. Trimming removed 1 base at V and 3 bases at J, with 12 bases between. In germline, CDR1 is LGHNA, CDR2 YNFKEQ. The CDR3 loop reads CASSQVGASDYGYTF. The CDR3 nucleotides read TGTGCCAGCAGCCAAGTAGGGGCAAGCGACTATGGCTACACCTTC.

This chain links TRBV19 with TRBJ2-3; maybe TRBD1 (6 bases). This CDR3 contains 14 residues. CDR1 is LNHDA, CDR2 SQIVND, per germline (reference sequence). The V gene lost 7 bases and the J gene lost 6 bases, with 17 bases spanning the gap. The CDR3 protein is CASTENRAGDTQYF. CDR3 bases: TGTGCCAGTACCGAAAACAGGGCCGGGGATACGCAGTATTTT.

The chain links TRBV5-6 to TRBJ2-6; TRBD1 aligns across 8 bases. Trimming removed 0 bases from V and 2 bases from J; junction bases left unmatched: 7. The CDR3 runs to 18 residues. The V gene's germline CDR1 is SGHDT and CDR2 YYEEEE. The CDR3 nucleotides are TGTGCCAGCAGCTTGGGCAGGGGGCGTGCAACTGGGGCCAACGTCCTGACTTTC. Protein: CASSLGRGRATGANVLTF.

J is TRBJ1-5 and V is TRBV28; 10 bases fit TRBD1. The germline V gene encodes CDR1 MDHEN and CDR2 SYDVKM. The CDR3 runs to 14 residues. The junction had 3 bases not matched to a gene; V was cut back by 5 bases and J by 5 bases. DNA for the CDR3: TGTGCCAGCAGTCTGGGACAGGGGTATCAGCCCCAGCATTTT. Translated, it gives CASSLGQGYQPQHF.

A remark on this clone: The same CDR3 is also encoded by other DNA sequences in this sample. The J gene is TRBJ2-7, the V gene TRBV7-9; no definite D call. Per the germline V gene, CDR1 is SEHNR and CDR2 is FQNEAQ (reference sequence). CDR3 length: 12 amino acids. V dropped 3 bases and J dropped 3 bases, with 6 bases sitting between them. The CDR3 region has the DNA TGTGCCAGCAGCTTGTCCAGCTACGAGCAGTACTTC. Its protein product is CASSLSSYEQYF.

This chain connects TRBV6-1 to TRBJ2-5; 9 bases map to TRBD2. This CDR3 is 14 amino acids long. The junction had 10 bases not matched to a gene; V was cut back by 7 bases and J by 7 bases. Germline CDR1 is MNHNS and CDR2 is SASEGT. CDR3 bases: TGTGCCAGCATCCGAGCGGGGGGTGGTGCGACCCAGTACTTC. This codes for CASIRAGGGATQYF.

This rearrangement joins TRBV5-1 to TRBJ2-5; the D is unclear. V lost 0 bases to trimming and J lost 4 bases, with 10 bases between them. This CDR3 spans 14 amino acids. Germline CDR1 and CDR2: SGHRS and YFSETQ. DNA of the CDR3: TGCGCCAGCAGCTTGGACAGTTCGATAGAGACCCAGTACTTC. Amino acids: CASSLDSSIETQYF.

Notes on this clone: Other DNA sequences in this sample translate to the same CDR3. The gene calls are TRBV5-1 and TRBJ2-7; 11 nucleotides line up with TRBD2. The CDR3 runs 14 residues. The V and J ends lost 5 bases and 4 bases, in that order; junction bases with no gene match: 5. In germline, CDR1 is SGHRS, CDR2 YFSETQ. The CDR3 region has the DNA TGCGCCAGCAGTTCCGGGACTAGCGGATACGAGCAGTACTTC. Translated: CASSSGTSGYEQYF.

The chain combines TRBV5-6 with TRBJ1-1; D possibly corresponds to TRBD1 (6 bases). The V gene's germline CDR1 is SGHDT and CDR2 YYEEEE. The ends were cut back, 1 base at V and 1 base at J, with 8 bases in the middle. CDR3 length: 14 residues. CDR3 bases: TGTGCCAGCAGCTTGAGGGGGGCGAACACTGAAGCTTTCTTT. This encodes CASSLRGANTEAFF.

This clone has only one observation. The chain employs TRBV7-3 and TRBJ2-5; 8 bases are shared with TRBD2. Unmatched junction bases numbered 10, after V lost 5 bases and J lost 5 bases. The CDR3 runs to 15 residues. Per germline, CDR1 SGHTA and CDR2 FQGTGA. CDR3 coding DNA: TGTGCCAGCAGCAGCCAGGGACTAGGGGGGGAGACCCAGTACTTC. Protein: CASSSQGLGGETQYF.

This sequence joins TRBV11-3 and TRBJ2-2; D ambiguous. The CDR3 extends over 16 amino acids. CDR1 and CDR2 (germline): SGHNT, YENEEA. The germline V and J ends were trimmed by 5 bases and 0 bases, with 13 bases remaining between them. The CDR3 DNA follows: TGTGCCAGCAGCCGCCTAATTGAGTCGAACACCGGGGAGCTGTTTTTT. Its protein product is CASSRLIESNTGELFF.

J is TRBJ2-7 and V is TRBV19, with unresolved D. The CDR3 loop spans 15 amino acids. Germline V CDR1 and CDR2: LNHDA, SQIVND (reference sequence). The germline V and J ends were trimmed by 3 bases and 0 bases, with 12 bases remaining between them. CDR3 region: CASSITPASSYEQYF. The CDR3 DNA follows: TGTGCCAGTAGTATCACTCCAGCGTCCTCCTACGAGCAGTACTTC.

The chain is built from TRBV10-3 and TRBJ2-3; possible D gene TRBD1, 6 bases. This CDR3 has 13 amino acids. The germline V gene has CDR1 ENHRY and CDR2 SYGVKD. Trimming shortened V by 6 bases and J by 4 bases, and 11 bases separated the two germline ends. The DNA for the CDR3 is TGTGCCATCAGGGAGACAGGCGCAGATACGCAGTATTTT. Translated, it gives CAIRETGADTQYF.

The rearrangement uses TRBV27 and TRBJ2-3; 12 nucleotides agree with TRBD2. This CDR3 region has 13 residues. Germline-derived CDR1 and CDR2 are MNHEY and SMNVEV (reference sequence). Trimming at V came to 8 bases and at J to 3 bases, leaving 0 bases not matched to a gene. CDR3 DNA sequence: TGTGCCAGCGGACTAGCGGGAACAGATACGCAGTATTTT. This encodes CASGLAGTDTQYF.

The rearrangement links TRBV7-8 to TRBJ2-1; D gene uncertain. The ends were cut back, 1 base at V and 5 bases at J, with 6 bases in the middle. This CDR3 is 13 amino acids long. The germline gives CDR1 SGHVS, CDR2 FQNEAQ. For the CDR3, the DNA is TGTGCCAGCAGCTTAGACCTAAACAATGAGCAGTTCTTC. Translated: CASSLDLNNEQFF.

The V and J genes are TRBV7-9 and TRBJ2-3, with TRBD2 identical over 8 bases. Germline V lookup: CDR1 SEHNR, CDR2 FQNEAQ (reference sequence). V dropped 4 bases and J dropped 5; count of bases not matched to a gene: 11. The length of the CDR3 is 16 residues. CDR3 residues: CASSSPYGTSQDTQYF. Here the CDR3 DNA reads TGTGCCAGCAGCTCCCCTTATGGGACTAGTCAAGATACGCAGTATTTT.

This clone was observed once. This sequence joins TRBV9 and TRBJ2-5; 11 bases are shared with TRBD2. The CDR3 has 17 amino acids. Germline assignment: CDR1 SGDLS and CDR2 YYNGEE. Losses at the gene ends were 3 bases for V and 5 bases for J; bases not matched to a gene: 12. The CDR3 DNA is TGTGCCAGCAGCGCGTCTAGCGGGAGGCGAGCAGGGGAGACCCAGTACTTC. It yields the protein CASSASSGRRAGETQYF.

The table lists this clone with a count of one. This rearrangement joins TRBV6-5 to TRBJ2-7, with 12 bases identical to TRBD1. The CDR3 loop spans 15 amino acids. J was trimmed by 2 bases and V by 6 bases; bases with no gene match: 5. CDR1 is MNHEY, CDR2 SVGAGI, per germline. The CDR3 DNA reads TGTGCCAGCAGCCTTGGGACAGGGGGCCCCTACGAGCAGTACTTC. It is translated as CASSLGTGGPYEQYF.

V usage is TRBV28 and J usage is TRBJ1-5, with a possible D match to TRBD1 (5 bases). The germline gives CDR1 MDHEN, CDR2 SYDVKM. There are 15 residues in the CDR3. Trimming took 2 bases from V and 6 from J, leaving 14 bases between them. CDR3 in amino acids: CASSLMFGGVQPQHF. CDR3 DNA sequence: TGTGCCAGCAGTTTAATGTTTGGGGGGGTTCAGCCCCAGCATTTT.

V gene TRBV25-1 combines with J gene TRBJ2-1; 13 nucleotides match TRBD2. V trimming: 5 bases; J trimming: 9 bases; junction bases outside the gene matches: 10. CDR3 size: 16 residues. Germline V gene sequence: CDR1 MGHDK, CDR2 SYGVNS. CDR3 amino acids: CASSKRLAGGVGEQFF. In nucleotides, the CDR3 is TGTGCCAGCAGTAAGCGACTAGCGGGAGGAGTAGGTGAGCAGTTCTTC.

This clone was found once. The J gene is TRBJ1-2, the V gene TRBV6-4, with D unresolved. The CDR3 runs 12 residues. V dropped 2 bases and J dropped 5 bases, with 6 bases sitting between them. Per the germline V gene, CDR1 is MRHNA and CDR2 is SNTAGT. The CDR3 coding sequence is TGTGCCAGCAGTGACGAGAAATATGGCTACACCTTC. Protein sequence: CASSDEKYGYTF.

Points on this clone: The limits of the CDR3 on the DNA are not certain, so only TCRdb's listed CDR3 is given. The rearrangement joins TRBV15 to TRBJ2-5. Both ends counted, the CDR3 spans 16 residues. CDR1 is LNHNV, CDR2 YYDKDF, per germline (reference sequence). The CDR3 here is CATSRAVPGGGETQYF.

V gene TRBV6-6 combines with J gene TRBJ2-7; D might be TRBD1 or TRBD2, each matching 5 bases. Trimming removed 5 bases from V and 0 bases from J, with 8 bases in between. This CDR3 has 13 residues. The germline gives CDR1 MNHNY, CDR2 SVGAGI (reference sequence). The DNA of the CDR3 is TGTGCCAGCAGTCGGGACGGCTCCTACGAGCAGTACTTC. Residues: CASSRDGSYEQYF.

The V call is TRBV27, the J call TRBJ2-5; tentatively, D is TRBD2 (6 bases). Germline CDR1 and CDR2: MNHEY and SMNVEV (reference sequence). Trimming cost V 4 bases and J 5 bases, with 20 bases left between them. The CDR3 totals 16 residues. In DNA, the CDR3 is TGTGCCAGCAGTTCCTTTTTCCCGGGAGAGGGGGAGACCCAGTACTTC. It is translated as CASSSFFPGEGETQYF.

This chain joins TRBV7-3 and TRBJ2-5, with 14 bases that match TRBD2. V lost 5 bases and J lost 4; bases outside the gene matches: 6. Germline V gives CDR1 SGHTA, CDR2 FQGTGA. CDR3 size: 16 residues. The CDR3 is CASSPTSGRAAETQYF. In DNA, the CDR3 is TGTGCCAGCAGCCCGACTAGCGGGAGGGCCGCAGAGACCCAGTACTTC.

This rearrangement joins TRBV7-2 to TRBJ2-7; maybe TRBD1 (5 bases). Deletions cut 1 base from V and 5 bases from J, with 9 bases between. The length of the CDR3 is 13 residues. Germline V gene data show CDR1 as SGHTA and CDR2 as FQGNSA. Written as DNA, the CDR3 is TGTGCCAGCAGCTTAGGCCAGGGAAACGAGCAGTACTTC. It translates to CASSLGQGNEQYF.